Sequencing of this T cell receptor (beta chain) was carried out in a study of graft-versus-host responses after intestinal transplantation. Study-wide results and caveats: After transplant, early declines in HvG clones were associated with peak levels of circulating GvH clones. Clonal ratios of graft-versus-host to host-versus-graft in allografts were high for patients exhibiting graft-donor T cell macrochimerism.

Note on this clone: What it binds is not known.

The CDR3 is made up of 17 amino acids. V lost 3 bases and J lost 4; bases outside the gene matches: 11. CDR1 is KGHSH and CDR2 is LQKENI in the germline V gene. The method was immunoSEQ multiplex PCR; TCRdb's version includes in-frame clones alone and lacks a portion of them. The sample includes roughly 70,000 clones, over 85% of them seen just once. The sequences come from bone marrow, collected less than 750 days after intestinal transplantation. This receptor was obtained from a human patient who received an intestinal transplant, so some T cells may come from the graft donor. The V call is TRBV18, the J call TRBJ2-5; 10 bases line up with TRBD2. The CDR3 sequence: CASSPLPEREGRETQYF. CDR3 nucleotides: TGTGCCAGCTCACCCTTACCCGAGCGGGAGGGCCGAGAGACCCAGTACTTC.